The 29 T cell receptor beta chains in this list originate from one sample, sequenced in a study of OX40 agonist ivuxolimab in advanced cancers. The assay was immunoSEQ multiplex PCR, and TCRdb's table has in-frame clones only and misses some. The repertoire has about 73,000 clones, 75% to 95% of them found once; the top ten carry roughly 0.5%. The sequencing here drew on CD4+ or CD8+ T cells sorted from blood, taken in a trial of the OX40 agonist ivuxolimab. Receptors were obtained from an adult with an advanced solid tumor such as melanoma, head and neck, liver or kidney cancer.

The gene calls are TRBV4-2 and TRBJ2-7; TRBD1 matches 10 bases. V lost 4 bases to trimming and J lost 5 bases; unmatched junction nucleotides: 8. This CDR3 has 15 amino acids. Germline CDR1 reads LGHNA; CDR2 reads YNFKEQ. The chain's CDR3 is CASSRGQGIFNEQYF. The CDR3 nucleotides read TGTGCCAGCAGCCGGGGACAGGGGATCTTCAACGAGCAGTACTTC.

The chain is built from TRBV9 and TRBJ2-1; 8 positions match TRBD2. Trimming at V came to 0 bases and at J to 5 bases, leaving 4 bases not matched to a gene. The CDR3 extends over 15 amino acids. Germline V gives CDR1 SGDLS, CDR2 YYNGEE. The CDR3 loop reads CASSVVAGGDNEQFF. For the CDR3, the DNA is TGTGCCAGCAGCGTAGTTGCGGGAGGAGACAATGAGCAGTTCTTC.

The chain employs TRBV7-3 and TRBJ2-3; no reliable D call. Trimming pared 4 bases from V and 3 bases from J, leaving 14 bases between. Germline V lookup: CDR1 SGHTA, CDR2 FQGTGA. The CDR3 consists of 15 residues. The CDR3 DNA sequence: TGTGCCAGCAGCTCGCCTGGGCGTACTACAGATACGCAGTATTTT. This translates into CASSSPGRTTDTQYF.

This clone has just one count. The chain joins TRBV7-2 to TRBJ2-6; D unclear. V was cut by 2 bases and J by 0 bases, with 5 bases left in between. The CDR3 length is 15 residues. CDR1 and CDR2 (germline): SGHTA, FQGNSA. In nucleotides, the CDR3 is TGTGCCAGCAGCTTAAAGGCCTCTGGGGCCAACGTCCTGACTTTC. Translated: CASSLKASGANVLTF.

The CDR3 spells CASNNDRGIGNQPQHF. In DNA form, the CDR3 reads TGTGCCAGCAATAATGACAGGGGCATTGGCAATCAGCCCCAGCATTTT. V usage is TRBV2 and J usage is TRBJ1-5, with 8 bases matching TRBD1. CDR1 is SNHLY and CDR2 is FYNNEI in the germline V gene. V lost 7 bases and J lost 2; bases outside the gene matches: 10. The CDR3 extends over 16 amino acids.

This rearrangement joins TRBV7-2 to TRBJ2-5, with 10 bases fitting TRBD1. The CDR3 covers 16 residues. Germline CDR1 is SGHTA and CDR2 is FQGNSA. V shed 6 bases and J 1 base; nucleotides not matched to a gene: 8. CDR3 sequence (DNA): TGTGCCAGCAGGCCCCGGGACAGGGGTCCCCAAGAGACCCAGTACTTC. Protein: CASRPRDRGPQETQYF.

The chain links TRBV19 to TRBJ2-7, with 11 bases fitting TRBD2. This CDR3 has 15 residues. Trimming at V came to 2 bases and at J to 4 bases, leaving 4 bases not matched to a gene. Germline CDR1 is LNHDA and CDR2 is SQIVND (reference sequence). The CDR3 here is CASSINSGREYEQYF. CDR3 nucleotide sequence: TGTGCCAGTAGTATAAATAGCGGGAGGGAGTACGAGCAGTACTTC.

The rearrangement joins TRBV29-1 to TRBJ1-1; the match to TRBD1 covers 8 bases. Germline lookup yields CDR1 SQVTM and CDR2 ANQGSEA. V gave up 7 bases and J gave up 3 bases; unmatched junction bases: 7. The CDR3 runs 13 residues. Written as DNA, the CDR3 is TGCAGCGCCTCAGGGGGCCGGGACACTGAAGCTTTCTTT. It yields the protein CSASGGRDTEAFF.

The rearrangement links TRBV4-3 to TRBJ2-1; 9 positions match TRBD1. Germline loops: CDR1 LGHNA, CDR2 YSLEER. V shed 0 bases, J shed 5 bases, and the junction held 5 bases outside the gene matches. The CDR3 has 16 amino acids. CDR3 bases: TGCGCCAGCAGCCAAGAGGGACAGGGACCCGACAATGAGCAGTTCTTC. Translated: CASSQEGQGPDNEQFF.

This clone appeared once. The chain uses TRBV29-1 and TRBJ1-5; D ambiguous. CDR3 size: 12 residues. The V gene's germline CDR1 is SQVTM and CDR2 ANQGSEA. V was clipped by 4 bases and J by 5 bases, with 9 bases between them. The CDR3, as DNA: TGCAGCGTTGTATCCGGGGATCAGCCCCAGCATTTT. It translates to CSVVSGDQPQHF.

The chain uses TRBV7-2 and TRBJ1-5; D might be TRBD1 (5 bases). CDR1 and CDR2 from the germline V gene are SGHTA and FQGNSA. There are 14 residues in the CDR3. V was clipped by 2 bases and J by 6 bases, with 11 bases between them. The CDR3 is CASSLLGRLQPQHF. In DNA, the CDR3 is TGTGCCAGCAGCTTATTGGGACGTCTTCAGCCCCAGCATTTT.

V usage is TRBV28 and J usage is TRBJ1-1, with D hard to call. CDR3 size: 11 residues. Trimming took off 6 bases at V and 10 bases at J, with 12 bases between the two ends. Germline lookup yields CDR1 MDHEN and CDR2 SYDVKM. Written as DNA, the CDR3 is TGTGCCAGCAGACACACGTTAGGAGCTTTCTTT. Translating it yields CASRHTLGAFF.

This clone was counted only a few times. The V call is TRBV7-3, the J call TRBJ2-2; D gene uncertain. V was pared by 4 bases and J by 0 bases, with 3 bases between. CDR1 and CDR2 from the germline V gene are SGHTA and FQGTGA. The length of the CDR3 is 13 residues. This CDR3 is CASSYTNTGELFF. CDR3 DNA sequence: TGTGCCAGCAGCTACACGAACACCGGGGAGCTGTTTTTT.

The chain joins TRBV5-1 to TRBJ2-3; D is uncertain. This CDR3 is built from 15 residues. CDR1 is SGHRS and CDR2 is YFSETQ in the germline V gene. Trimming took off 7 bases at V and 2 bases at J, with 17 bases between the two ends. The CDR3 nucleotides read TGCGCCAGCTTCCGGGCACAGTCGAACACAGATACGCAGTATTTT. This codes for CASFRAQSNTDTQYF.

The chain is built from TRBV7-2 and TRBJ2-7; D may be TRBD1 (7 bases). Trimming took off 5 bases at V and 0 bases at J, with 14 bases between the two ends. This CDR3 spans 15 amino acids. In germline, CDR1 is SGHTA, CDR2 FQGNSA. In DNA, the CDR3 is TGTGCCAGCAGCCAAGGGGGCGGGAACTCCTACGAGCAGTACTTC. Translating it yields CASSQGGGNSYEQYF. Full variable domain (remainder filled in from reference TRBV7-2 and TRBJ2-7): GAGVSQSPSNKVTEKGKDVELRCDPISGHTALYWYRQSLGQGLEFLIYFQGNSAPDKSGLPSDRFSAERTGGSVSTLTIQRTQQEDSAVYLCASSQGGGNSYEQYFGPGTRLTVT.

The gene calls are TRBV5-5 and TRBJ2-3; the D is unclear. Looked up from germline, CDR1 is SGHKS and CDR2 is YYEKEE (reference sequence). Trimming took off 5 bases at V and 4 bases at J, with 11 bases between the two ends. The length of the CDR3 is 13 residues. CDR3 DNA sequence: TGTGCCAGCAGAAGTGAGGATGCAGATACGCAGTATTTT. It specifies CASRSEDADTQYF. Supplemented by reference TRBV5-5 and TRBJ2-3, the full variable domain reads DAGVTQSPTHLIKTRGQQVTLRCSPISGHKSVSWYQQVLGQGPQFIFQYYEKEERGRGNFPDRFSARQFPNYSSELNVNALLLGDSALYLCASRSEDADTQYFGPGTRLTVL.

V gene TRBV30 combines with J gene TRBJ1-5; D gene ambiguous. CDR1 and CDR2 from the germline V gene are GTSNPN and SVGIG (reference sequence). The CDR3 has 13 residues. V was cut by 0 bases and J by 6 bases, with 9 bases left in between. CDR3 DNA: TGTGCCTGGAGTGTAGAGGGCGGTCAGCCCCAGCATTTT. It specifies CAWSVEGGQPQHF.

The chain carries TRBV15 and TRBJ2-7, with 8 bases identical to TRBD2. There are 15 residues in the CDR3. Germline loops: CDR1 LNHNV, CDR2 YYDKDF (reference sequence). V lost 5 bases and J lost 1; bases outside the gene matches: 7. Here the CDR3 DNA reads TGTGCCACCAGCGGCGATGCGGGGGGTTCCTACGAGCAGTACTTC. This gives the protein CATSGDAGGSYEQYF.

The V call is TRBV9, the J call TRBJ2-1, with D maybe TRBD1 (6 bases). The CDR3 covers 14 residues. Germline V gene lookup returns CDR1 SGDLS and CDR2 YYNGEE. The V end lost 7 bases, the J end lost 3 bases, and 14 bases lay between the germline ends. The CDR3 DNA is TGTGCCAGCTCCGAACTAGGGGGCTACAATGAGCAGTTCTTC. As protein: CASSELGGYNEQFF.

CDR3 protein: CASSLGYEQFF. The CDR3 nucleotides are TGTGCCAGCAGCTTGGGGTATGAGCAGTTCTTC. The chain couples TRBV5-6 to TRBJ2-1; D is ambiguous. This CDR3 has 11 amino acids. The V gene's germline CDR1 is SGHDT and CDR2 YYEEEE. V dropped 0 bases and J dropped 8 bases, with 3 bases sitting between them.

V gene TRBV7-3 combines with J gene TRBJ2-1, with D perhaps matching TRBD1 (6 bases). The CDR3 sequence is 16 residues long. The V gene's germline CDR1 is SGHTA and CDR2 FQGTGA. Trimming cost V 4 bases and J 7 bases, with 20 bases left between them. DNA of the CDR3: TGTGCCAGCAGCTCCCAGGGGCAGCCAGGGGTGAATGAGCAGTTCTTC. Its protein is CASSSQGQPGVNEQFF.

The CDR3 DNA reads TGTGCCAGCAGTCGGGATCAGGGGCACGGTGGCTACACCTTC. Translated, it gives CASSRDQGHGGYTF. The chain couples TRBV7-9 to TRBJ1-2; D may be TRBD1 (6 bases). CDR3 length: 14 amino acids. V shed 6 bases and J shed 7 bases, with 18 bases lying between them. Germline CDR1 is SEHNR and CDR2 is FQNEAQ (reference sequence).

The chain links TRBV6-6 to TRBJ2-7, with D perhaps TRBD1 or TRBD2 (5 bases each). Looked up from germline, CDR1 is MNHNY and CDR2 is SVGAGI (reference sequence). Trimming pared 2 bases from V and 5 bases from J, leaving 13 bases between. The CDR3 is made up of 14 amino acids. The CDR3 coding sequence is TGTGCCAGCAGTTACCCCGGGGCCAGAGACGAGCAGTACTTC. Amino acid sequence: CASSYPGARDEQYF.

The V gene is TRBV29-1, the J gene TRBJ2-6; D ambiguous. The V end lost 5 bases, the J end lost 0 bases, and 5 bases lay between the germline ends. CDR3 size: 13 residues. CDR1 is SQVTM, CDR2 ANQGSEA, per germline. As DNA, the CDR3 is TGCAGCGTTCGAAACTCTGGGGCCAACGTCCTGACTTTC. This sequence encodes CSVRNSGANVLTF. Variable domain in full (rest from reference TRBV29-1 and TRBJ2-6): SAVISQKPSRDICQRGTSLTIQCQVDSQVTMMFWYRQQPGQSLTLIATANQGSEATYESGFVIDKFPISRPNLTFSTLTVSNMSPEDSSIYLCSVRNSGANVLTFGAGSRLTVL.

This clone has a single count. The chain couples TRBV27 to TRBJ2-5; perhaps TRBD2 as D (6 bases). The CDR3 spans 15 residues. V lost 6 bases and J 6 bases, leaving 20 bases between the germline ends. CDR1 and CDR2 (germline): MNHEY, SMNVEV (reference sequence). As DNA, the CDR3 is TGTGCCAGCAGCGACTACTGGGGGGAAGGACAGACCCAGTACTTC. It yields the protein CASSDYWGEGQTQYF.

This sequence joins TRBV27 and TRBJ2-7, with unresolved D. Germline-derived CDR1 and CDR2 are MNHEY and SMNVEV (reference sequence). Trimming shortened V by 6 bases and J by 7 bases, and 16 bases separated the two germline ends. The CDR3 length is 13 residues. The CDR3, as DNA: TGTGCCAGCAGCACCGCCCCCCAGAAAGAGCAGTACTTC. Translation: CASSTAPQKEQYF.

This chain connects TRBV19 to TRBJ1-2; the D is unclear. CDR3 length: 14 residues. Germline CDR1 is LNHDA and CDR2 is SQIVND (reference sequence). V dropped 3 bases and J dropped 3 bases, with 11 bases sitting between them. CDR3 sequence: CASSIMEDYYGYTF. DNA for the CDR3: TGTGCCAGTAGTATTATGGAGGATTACTATGGCTACACCTTC.

The rearrangement joins TRBV6-4 to TRBJ1-6; no reliable D call. The V end lost 8 bases, the J end lost 3 bases, and 8 bases lay between the germline ends. This CDR3 spans 13 amino acids. CDR1 is MRHNA and CDR2 is SNTAGT in the germline V gene. CDR3 in amino acids: CASRENYNSPLHF. The CDR3 nucleotides are TGTGCCAGCCGGGAGAACTATAATTCACCCCTCCACTTT.

J is TRBJ2-5 and V is TRBV2; D uncertain. CDR1 SNHLY and CDR2 FYNNEI come from the germline V gene. The V gene lost 4 bases and the J gene lost 1 base, with 7 bases spanning the gap. CDR3 size: 13 residues. DNA for the CDR3: TGTGCCAGCAGTGCGCATGGCCAAGAGACCCAGTACTTC. Its translation: CASSAHGQETQYF. The full variable domain, in which reference TRBV2 and TRBJ2-5 provide the parts outside the CDR3, is EPEVTQTPSHQVTQMGQEVILRCVPISNHLYFYWYRQILGQKVEFLVSFYNNEISEKSEIFDDQFSVERPDGSNFTLKIRSTKLEDSAMYFCASSAHGQETQYFGPGTRLLVL.